This paragraph reports one T cell receptor beta chain. This specimen comes from a study of blood T cell repertoires in COVID-19. Trimming shortened V by 3 bases and J by 5 bases, and 4 bases separated the two germline ends. The CDR3 is 12 amino acids. From germline, CDR1 is MNHEY and CDR2 SMNVEV (reference sequence). The table came from immunoSEQ multiplex PCR; TCRdb's copy has only in-frame clones and leaves some out. The profile covers around 85,000 clones, with about 90% appearing a single time and approximately 4% taken by the ten largest. The specimen sequenced was peripheral blood. The sequence derives from a woman of 80 years or more with active or convalescent COVID-19. The chain links TRBV27 to TRBJ2-2; D is unclear. The CDR3 loop reads CASSFITGELFF. In DNA, the CDR3 is TGTGCCAGCAGTTTTATTACCGGGGAGCTGTTTTTT.